Below, 31 T cell receptor beta chains from the same sample are listed, as sequenced in a study of vaccination and CD4 T cells after COVID-19. Treatment specified: approximately 9-day PBMC culture with coronavirus spike peptide pools or control peptides (ViraFEST assay). These receptors lack a known antigen. Cultured CD4+ T-cell DNA underwent Oncomine TCR Beta short-read sequencing. TCRdb used MiXCR to reprocess the PCR reads, holding one entry per CDR3 protein. Of 12,000 to 15,000 distinct CDR3 sequences detected, 53% appear once; the ten largest clones hold roughly a tenth. The source was CD4+ T cells from blood, cultured in vitro, collected before SARS-CoV-2 vaccination. The receptors here all came from a human donor who had recovered from COVID-19.

The chain is built from TRBV6-5 and TRBJ1-6; 9 nucleotides align to TRBD1. The J segment lost 11 bases and the V segment lost 0 bases, leaving 11 bases of the junction unmatched. The length of the CDR3 is 17 residues. Per germline, CDR1 MNHEY and CDR2 SVGAGI. Here the CDR3 reads CASSYSTGGLRGTPLHF. CDR3 DNA: TGTGCCAGCAGTTACTCGACAGGGGGATTGAGGGGAACACCCCTCCACTTT.

J is TRBJ1-5 and V is TRBV20-1; no reliable D call. There are 13 residues in the CDR3. The germline V gene has CDR1 DFQATT and CDR2 SNEGSKA (reference sequence). Trimming stripped 0 bases from V and 3 bases from J, with 6 bases between. CDR3 DNA: TGCAGTGCTAGAGATTGGTCCAATCAGCCCCAGCATTTT. Its translation is CSARDWSNQPQHF.

This clonotype was counted only a few times. The rearrangement uses TRBV10-3 and TRBJ2-7; 12 bases are shared with TRBD2. Per germline, CDR1 ENHRY and CDR2 SYGVKD. The CDR3 length is 15 residues. V trimming: 3 bases; J trimming: 3 bases; junction bases outside the gene matches: 3. The CDR3 reads CAISDRTSGIYEQYF. DNA of the CDR3: TGTGCCATCAGTGATCGGACTAGCGGGATCTACGAGCAGTACTTC.

The chain carries TRBV2 and TRBJ1-5, with D uncertain. Germline V gene sequence: CDR1 SNHLY, CDR2 FYNNEI. The V and J ends lost 2 bases and 0 bases respectively, with 5 bases between them. This CDR3 comprises 14 residues. CDR3: CASSETDSNQPQHF. CDR3 DNA: TGTGCCAGCAGTGAAACCGATAGCAATCAGCCCCAGCATTTT.

This chain links TRBV5-6 with TRBJ2-5; D remains unclear. V lost 0 bases and J 4 bases, leaving 10 bases between the germline ends. This CDR3 has 14 residues. Germline V gene data show CDR1 as SGHDT and CDR2 as YYEEEE. CDR3 region: CASSLGSTGETQYF. CDR3 nucleotide sequence: TGTGCCAGCAGCTTGGGGTCGACTGGAGAGACCCAGTACTTC.

This clonotype was counted a few times. The chain couples TRBV6-1 to TRBJ2-5; TRBD2 might be the D (6 bases). The V gene lost 5 bases and the J gene lost 5 bases, with 18 bases spanning the gap. CDR3 length: 15 amino acids. Per the germline V gene, CDR1 is MNHNS and CDR2 is SASEGT. The CDR3 sequence is CASSLRDRRVETQYF. The CDR3 DNA is TGTGCCAGCAGTCTGCGGGACCGGAGGGTGGAGACCCAGTACTTC.

Only a few counts were recorded for this clonotype. The rearrangement uses TRBV20-1 and TRBJ1-1; 12 bases align to TRBD1. The CDR3 extends over 14 amino acids. Germline V lookup: CDR1 DFQATT, CDR2 SNEGSKA (reference sequence). V trimming: 2 bases; J trimming: 7 bases; junction bases outside the gene matches: 5. Here the CDR3 reads CSARPGTGGLEAFF. The CDR3 DNA is TGCAGTGCTAGACCAGGGACAGGGGGCCTTGAAGCTTTCTTT.

V usage is TRBV30 and J usage is TRBJ2-7; D is possibly TRBD1 or TRBD2 (5 bases each). The V end lost 2 bases, the J end lost 3 bases, and 17 bases lay between the germline ends. This CDR3 is 15 amino acids long. Germline V gives CDR1 GTSNPN, CDR2 SVGIG (reference sequence). The CDR3 coding sequence is TGTGCCTGGAGTTCCCCATCGAGGGGAATCTACGAGCAGTACTTC. Protein: CAWSSPSRGIYEQYF.

The table lists this clonotype with a few counts. The chain combines TRBV5-1 with TRBJ1-2, with D unresolved. CDR1 and CDR2 (germline): SGHRS, YFSETQ. The CDR3 contains 14 residues. Trimming removed 4 bases from V and 6 bases from J, with 16 bases in between. This CDR3 reads CASSRREGIDGYTF. CDR3 DNA: TGCGCCAGCAGCAGGAGGGAAGGCATTGATGGCTACACCTTC.

This clonotype showed up just a few times. The chain is built from TRBV7-2 and TRBJ2-5; D gene uncertain. This CDR3 has 13 residues. Germline CDR1 and CDR2: SGHTA and FQGNSA. V dropped 3 bases and J dropped 2 bases, with 7 bases sitting between them. The CDR3 bases are TGTGCCAGCAGCTTTAGTGGGCAAGAGACCCAGTACTTC. Its protein product is CASSFSGQETQYF. Supplemented by reference TRBV7-2 and TRBJ2-5, the full variable domain reads GAGVSQSPSNKVTEKGKDVELRCDPISGHTALYWYRQSLGQGLEFLIYFQGNSAPDKSGLPSDRFSAERTGGSVSTLTIQRTQQEDSAVYLCASSFSGQETQYFGPGTRLLVL.

The chain is built from TRBV7-9 and TRBJ2-1, with D maybe TRBD1 (6 bases). The CDR3 spans 13 residues. Trimming pared 5 bases from V and 8 bases from J, leaving 13 bases between. In germline, CDR1 is SEHNR, CDR2 FQNEAQ (reference sequence). The DNA of the CDR3 is TGTGCCAGCAGCCGACAGGACGACTATGAGCAGTTCTTC. Its translation is CASSRQDDYEQFF.

This clonotype was seen a handful of times. The V gene is TRBV29-1, the J gene TRBJ1-5, with D maybe TRBD1 (6 bases). V gave up 6 bases and J gave up 5 bases, with 14 bases separating them. The CDR3 contains 13 residues. In germline, CDR1 is SQVTM, CDR2 ANQGSEA. The CDR3 region is CSVSQGGDQPQHF. As DNA, the CDR3 is TGCAGCGTCTCACAGGGAGGGGATCAGCCCCAGCATTTT.

The chain is built from TRBV20-1 and TRBJ2-2, with D maybe TRBD1 (6 bases). Germline CDR1 is DFQATT and CDR2 is SNEGSKA (reference sequence). The CDR3 runs 17 residues. V lost 1 base, J lost 7 bases, and 22 bases lay in between. CDR3 sequence (DNA): TGCAGTGCTAGAGCATCCAGGACAGCGATTTTATACGGGGAGCTGTTTTTT. Translated, it gives CSARASRTAILYGELFF.

This chain connects TRBV19 to TRBJ2-2; a weak D match, TRBD1 (6 bases). Germline V CDR1 and CDR2: LNHDA, SQIVND (reference sequence). V lost 11 bases, J lost 3 bases, and 16 bases lay in between. The CDR3 runs 14 residues. As DNA, the CDR3 is TGTGCCCCATGGGGGCAGATTTACACCGGGGAGCTGTTTTTT. As protein: CAPWGQIYTGELFF.

V and J are TRBV5-4 and TRBJ1-2, with TRBD1 as a possible D gene (5 bases). There are 14 residues in the CDR3. Germline CDR1 SGHNT, CDR2 YYREEE (reference sequence). The V end was cut by 4 bases, the J end by 3 bases, with 13 bases between. In DNA, the CDR3 is TGTGCCAGCAGCCCAGGACAAGGGGACTATGGCTACACCTTC. This sequence encodes CASSPGQGDYGYTF. Together with reference TRBV5-4 and TRBJ1-2, the CDR3 gives the full variable domain: ETGVTQSPTHLIKTRGQQVTLRCSSQSGHNTVSWYQQALGQGPQFIFQYYREEENGRGNFPPRFSGLQFPNYSSELNVNALELDDSALYLCASSPGQGDYGYTFGSGTRLTVV.

In its sample, this clonotype ranks as medium-sized. This sequence joins TRBV18 and TRBJ2-7; D could derive from TRBD1 or TRBD2 (5 bases each). The CDR3 spans 14 residues. Germline lookup yields CDR1 KGHSH and CDR2 LQKENI. V shed 3 bases and J shed 1 base, with 10 bases lying between them. CDR3 amino acids: CASSPGTESYEQYF. The CDR3 DNA is TGTGCCAGCTCACCCGGGACGGAATCCTACGAGCAGTACTTC.

This clonotype was counted only a few times. The chain uses TRBV10-3 and TRBJ1-6; 8 nucleotides line up with TRBD1. The germline CDR1 and CDR2 sequences are ENHRY and SYGVKD. Trimming at V came to 0 bases and at J to 5 bases, leaving 6 bases not matched to a gene. The CDR3 consists of 17 residues. The CDR3 sequence is CAISESRQGTDNSPLHF. CDR3 sequence (DNA): TGTGCCATCAGTGAGTCCCGACAGGGGACAGATAATTCACCCCTCCACTTT.

This clonotype was detected a few times. The V gene is TRBV20-1, the J gene TRBJ2-7; TRBD2 matches at 9 bases. The V segment lost 3 bases and the J segment 0 bases; nucleotides outside the gene matches: 6. Germline lookup yields CDR1 DFQATT and CDR2 SNEGSKA (reference sequence). This CDR3 is 15 amino acids long. In DNA form, the CDR3 reads TGCAGTGCTAGTGGTGCGGGGGGGACCTCCTACGAGCAGTACTTC. Translating it yields CSASGAGGTSYEQYF.

This chain uses TRBV12-3 or TRBV12-4 with TRBJ2-3; perhaps D is TRBD1 or TRBD2 (5 bases each). This CDR3 has 14 residues. V was cut by 4 bases and J by 2 bases, with 10 bases left in between. The CDR3 is CASSWDGNTDTQYF. The DNA for the CDR3 is TGTGCCAGCAGTTGGGACGGTAACACAGATACGCAGTATTTT.

This clonotype has more than one count but fewer than ten. The genes are TRBV7-9 and TRBJ1-4; the D is unclear. V shed 4 bases and J shed 8 bases, with 14 bases lying between them. CDR1 is SEHNR, CDR2 FQNEAQ, per germline (reference sequence). The CDR3 loop spans 14 amino acids. In DNA form, the CDR3 reads TGTGCCAGCAGCTCAACGCTGGTCGGAGAAAAACTGTTTTTT. Translating it yields CASSSTLVGEKLFF.

This clonotype was seen just once. The rearrangement links TRBV28 to TRBJ1-5; D call uncertain. The CDR3 is made up of 15 amino acids. With 6 bases removed from V and 2 bases from J, the gap between germline ends came to 14 bases. Germline CDR1 reads MDHEN; CDR2 reads SYDVKM. The CDR3 DNA sequence: TGTGCCAGCAGCTTTACTACGGCGGGCAATCAGCCCCAGCATTTT. This encodes CASSFTTAGNQPQHF.

This clonotype was counted between two and nine times. The V gene is TRBV6-5, the J gene TRBJ2-1; D is possibly TRBD2 (5 bases). Per the germline V gene, CDR1 is MNHEY and CDR2 is SVGAGI. Trimming cost V 2 bases and J 13 bases, with 9 bases left between them. The length of the CDR3 is 11 residues. Here the CDR3 reads CASSYGETQFF. The CDR3 nucleotides are TGTGCCAGCAGTTACGGGGAGACTCAGTTCTTC.

The chain combines TRBV2 with TRBJ1-1; perhaps TRBD1 as D (6 bases). Per germline, CDR1 SNHLY and CDR2 FYNNEI. Trimming removed 5 bases at V and 0 bases at J, with 10 bases between. CDR3 length: 14 amino acids. The chain's CDR3 is CASSRTEMNTEAFF. CDR3 coding DNA: TGTGCCAGCAGTCGGACAGAGATGAACACTGAAGCTTTCTTT.

This chain joins TRBV10-1 and TRBJ2-3; D may be TRBD1 (5 bases). Looked up from germline, CDR1 is WNHNN and CDR2 is SYGVQD (reference sequence). The ends were cut back, 6 bases at V and 0 bases at J, with 13 bases in the middle. The CDR3 totals 15 residues. CDR3 amino acids: CASSPQGLSTDTQYF. CDR3 DNA sequence: TGCGCCAGCAGCCCCCAGGGATTGAGCACAGATACGCAGTATTTT.

This clonotype was counted between two and nine times. The genes are TRBV12-3 or TRBV12-4 and TRBJ2-5, with unresolved D. Trimming stripped 1 base from V and 0 bases from J, with 9 bases between. This CDR3 comprises 15 residues. The CDR3 nucleotides are TGTGCCAGCAGTTTAGGATCTGATGACCAAGAGACCCAGTACTTC. Its protein product is CASSLGSDDQETQYF.

The chain is built from TRBV15 and TRBJ1-5; D perhaps matches TRBD1 (5 bases). V dropped 0 bases and J dropped 9 bases, with 12 bases sitting between them. Germline V gives CDR1 LNHNV, CDR2 YYDKDF (reference sequence). The CDR3 contains 14 residues. This CDR3 reads CATSRDNTGGPQHF. The CDR3 coding sequence is TGTGCCACCAGCAGAGATAATACCGGGGGGCCCCAGCATTTT.

V is TRBV5-4 and J is TRBJ2-1, with 12 positions matching TRBD2. This CDR3 has 16 amino acids. With V trimmed by 7 bases and J by 5 bases, 10 bases remained unmatched. Germline V gene sequence: CDR1 SGHNT, CDR2 YYREEE (reference sequence). CDR3 sequence reads: CASSTKRLAGDNEQFF. The CDR3, as DNA: TGTGCCAGCTCAACTAAAAGACTAGCGGGGGACAATGAGCAGTTCTTC.

The V call is TRBV10-1, the J call TRBJ2-3; D remains unclear. There are 13 residues in the CDR3. The ends were cut back, 2 bases at V and 6 bases at J, with 9 bases in the middle. The germline V gene encodes CDR1 WNHNN and CDR2 SYGVQD (reference sequence). CDR3 nucleotide sequence: TGCGCCAGCAGTGAGGACAACACGGATACGCAGTATTTT. Its translation: CASSEDNTDTQYF.

The V gene is TRBV20-1, the J gene TRBJ2-3, with 7 bases lining up with TRBD2. V trimming: 0 bases; J trimming: 5 bases; junction bases outside the gene matches: 8. The CDR3 runs 15 residues. Germline V gene sequence: CDR1 DFQATT, CDR2 SNEGSKA (reference sequence). CDR3 coding DNA: TGCAGTGCTAGAGATGCCCAGCGGGATCAAGATACGCAGTATTTT. Translated: CSARDAQRDQDTQYF.

This clonotype has a single count. The J gene is TRBJ1-4, the V gene TRBV5-1, with D perhaps matching TRBD1 (5 bases). The CDR3 length is 12 residues. The germline V and J ends were trimmed by 6 bases and 13 bases, with 16 bases remaining between them. Germline values: CDR1 SGHRS, CDR2 YFSETQ. The CDR3 DNA sequence: TGCGCCAGCATGGGTCTGGACGGGACACTGTTTTTT. Protein: CASMGLDGTLFF.

Comments on this clonotype: The junction and the germline gene differ at one end; a read error may be behind it. The gene calls are TRBV6-2 or TRBV6-3 and TRBJ2-3; 9 nucleotides line up with TRBD1. Looked up from germline, CDR1 is MNHEY and CDR2 is SVGEGT. The CDR3 is 15 residues long. CDR3 nucleotide sequence: TGTGCCAGCAGCCCCGGGACAGGGCACACAGATAGGCAGTATTTT. Protein product: CASSPGTGHTDRQYF.